This T cell receptor (beta chain) was captured by sequencing in a study of human T cells and chemical hapten exposure. Study information: The use of 2% DPC on roughly 2 cm by roughly 2 cm of upper inner arm skin constituted sensitization.

This clonotype was found a few times. TCRdb re-derived calls from the RACE reads in MiXCR, one entry per CDR3 protein. This sample has a few hundred thousand distinct CDR3 sequences; over 5% occur once, and the top ten carry roughly 8.2%. Time point reported: pre-sensitization, week 0. As for treatment: therapeutic diphenylcyclopropenone sensitization with weekly scalp DPC. Germline lookup yields CDR1 SGHRS and CDR2 YFSETQ. Trimming removed 6 bases at V and 2 bases at J, with 11 bases between. The CDR3 contains 13 residues. The receptor was isolated from a woman between 18 and 29 years old with alopecia areata. Some clones in this sample may be carry-over from other donors' samples. The specimen was whole blood, collected in connection with sensitization to the hapten diphenylcyclopropenone (DPC). The V and J genes are TRBV5-1 and TRBJ2-5; weak D call: TRBD1 (5 bases). The DNA for the CDR3 is TGCGCCAGCATGGAGACAGAACAAGAGACCCAGTACTTC. Its protein product is CASMETEQETQYF.